The clone carrying this T cell receptor beta chain was counted a few times. The antigen is unknown. The data were obtained in a study of T-cell reconstitution after alpha-beta-depleted transplantation in children. Study-level findings and limits: Expanded graft clones, several hundred of them, were reportedly the source of alpha-beta T cells about two months after transplant. After transplant, high TCRbeta diversity at day 60 in some patients arose from surviving recipient T cells and thymic progenitors. After one year, T-cell counts and TCRbeta diversity mostly came from new T cells.

A TCRbeta library incorporating unique molecular identifiers was prepared. Via MiXCR, TCRdb re-called the PCR reads, giving one row per CDR3 protein. Here the sample spans about 440,000 distinct CDR3 sequences, approximately 42% being singletons. This clonotype originated in a girl aged 2 to 9 with aplastic anemia, due to receive a stem cell transplant. This specimen was PBMCs, taken before TCRalphabeta/CD19-depleted stem cell transplant.

The CDR3 loop reads CSARDPLERVYNEQFF. CDR3 nucleotides: TGCAGTGCTAGAGATCCCCTCGAGCGGGTCTACAATGAGCAGTTCTTC. The chain couples TRBV20-1 to TRBJ2-1; tentative D call: TRBD2 (6 bases). CDR3 length: 16 amino acids. From germline, CDR1 is DFQATT and CDR2 SNEGSKA (reference sequence). V was pared by 0 bases and J by 3 bases, with 15 bases between.